There are a few counts of the clone carrying this TCR beta chain. Each TCR cDNA molecule bore a unique molecular identifier. In TCRdb, the 5' RACE reads were re-called with MiXCR into one record per CDR3 protein. The repertoire holds about 80,000 distinct CDR3 sequences, with approximately 20% as singletons. Germline V gene lookup returns CDR1 LGHDT and CDR2 YNNKEL (reference sequence). The V and J ends lost 3 bases and 5 bases respectively, with 13 bases between them. The CDR3 contains 14 residues. This specimen belongs to a study of spatial heterogeneity in lung cancer. Across the whole study: The library had UMIs, and each TCR and UMI pair averaged more than ten raw reads.

Described time point: sample taken at primary tumor resection. The input material, whole RNA from tumor, nontumor lung or frozen PBMC, was sequenced unsorted. This rearrangement joins TRBV3-1 to TRBJ2-5, with D hard to call. This clonotype originated in a male donor with early-stage non-small cell lung cancer. The sequencing here drew on PBMCs, taken at surgery. CDR3 region: CASSHLARTETQYF. The CDR3 DNA is TGTGCCAGCAGCCACCTGGCCCGGACGGAGACCCAGTACTTC.